Reported below is one T cell receptor beta chain. Its specific antigen is unknown. No base quality information exists; no much larger clone differs at one position. These data are taken from a study of control samples from healthy donors and cancer patients (TCRdb year 2020). Libraries were prepared through the immunoSEQ multiplex PCR assay. Not all clones reach the TCRdb copy of this immuneACCESS table, which keeps in-frame sequences only. Checked studies attribute under half of the gap to unresolved V genes and leave the rest unexplained. Within this sample are 100,000 or so clones, with about four fifths of them counted one time only. Under 15% of the sample lies in the top ten. Measured from the cysteine to the phenylalanine, the CDR3 is 13 residues long. Only the CDR3 part of the read is kept: 39 bases, read in frame from the first base. Cut back by 5 bases and 7 bases, the V and J ends lie 12 bases apart.

The sequence is built from TRBV12-3 or TRBV12-4 and TRBJ1-5; no D segment can be confidently identified. This clonotype originated in a woman aged 45-65 years in good health. Specimen: blood. The encoded CDR3 is CASSPKAGQPQHF. The sequenced DNA is TGTGCCAGCAGTCCTAAGGCTGGGCAGCCCCAGCATTTT.